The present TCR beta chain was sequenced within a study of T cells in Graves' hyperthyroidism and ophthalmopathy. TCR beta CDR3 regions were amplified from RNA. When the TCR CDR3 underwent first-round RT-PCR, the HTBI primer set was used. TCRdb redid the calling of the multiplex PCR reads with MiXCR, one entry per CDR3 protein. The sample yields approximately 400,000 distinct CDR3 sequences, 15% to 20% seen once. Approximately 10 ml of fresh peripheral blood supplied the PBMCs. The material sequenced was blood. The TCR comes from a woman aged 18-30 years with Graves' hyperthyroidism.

Here the CDR3 reads CSARFPTGNYGYTF. CDR3 nucleotide sequence: TGCAGTGCTAGATTCCCGACAGGAAACTATGGCTACACCTTC. V and J are TRBV20-1 and TRBJ1-2; D possibly corresponds to TRBD1 (6 bases). Germline loops: CDR1 DFQATT, CDR2 SNEGSKA (reference sequence). Between the trimmed V and J ends, which lost 2 bases and 2 bases, there was a span of 12 bases. The CDR3 spans 14 residues.